The sample holds many counts of the clone carrying this T cell receptor beta chain. Antigen: not known. This specimen comes from a study of T cells in Graves' hyperthyroidism and ophthalmopathy. On the study more broadly: Before any treatment, at initial diagnosis, peripheral blood was collected. General study points: Among clonotypes expanded in thyroid above 0.001, most were also found in blood.

What was amplified from RNA transcripts were TCR beta CDR3 regions. HTBI primers were employed in a first-round RT-PCR of the TCR CDR3. TCRdb passed the multiplex PCR reads through MiXCR, listing each CDR3 protein once. This sample has some 320,000 distinct CDR3 sequences; around 13% occur once, and the top ten carry roughly 35%. Clinicians diagnosed patients from clinical symptoms, serum thyroxine and TRAb, thyroid ultrasound and orbital computed tomography. The PBMCs were taken from over 9.5 ml of fresh peripheral blood. Input material: blood. This receptor was identified in a woman in her thirties or forties with Graves' ophthalmopathy.

The CDR3 DNA reads TGTGCCAGCAGGTCTTCAGGGACGACGTATGGCTACACCTTC. Its protein is CASRSSGTTYGYTF. The gene calls are TRBV2 and TRBJ1-2; perhaps TRBD1 as D (5 bases). The V gene lost 6 bases and the J gene lost 5 bases, with 16 bases spanning the gap. The CDR3 totals 14 residues. In germline, CDR1 is SNHLY, CDR2 FYNNEI.